The 18 T cell receptor beta chains below were found in one sample sequenced in a study of T cell repertoires in cytomegalovirus infection (dated by TCRdb to between 2017 and 2020). For sequencing, an Illumina HiSeq 1500 was employed. Using fastp trimming at Q25 and MiXCR clonotype assembly, TCRdb reanalyzed the public sequencing data and kept in-frame beta chains. All rows with the same CDR3 protein become a single entry with the most common DNA and genes. The sample table holds about 460,000 distinct CDR3 sequences, of which approximately 11% were seen once. The top ten clones comprise 9.5% to 13% of the sample. The sequenced material came from PBMCs. These receptors were obtained from a human donor in good health (CMV status not recorded). Some clones in this sample may be carry-over from other donors' samples.

This clonotype was recorded at least ten times. The chain recombines TRBV28 with TRBJ2-1; the D gene is possibly TRBD1 (7 bases). The CDR3 contains 15 residues. Germline V gene data show CDR1 as MDHEN and CDR2 as SYDVKM. V gave up 1 base and J gave up 7 bases, with 14 bases separating them. DNA for the CDR3: TGTGCCAGCAGTTTATCCCGACAGGGAGGTAATGAGCAGTTCTTC. Translated, it gives CASSLSRQGGNEQFF. The whole variable domain, filled in from reference TRBV28 and TRBJ2-1, reads DVKVTQSSRYLVKRTGEKVFLECVQDMDHENMFWYRQDPGLGLRLIYFSYDVKMKEKGDIPEGYSVSREKKERFSLILESASTNQTSMYLCASSLSRQGGNEQFFGPGTRLTVL.

The rearrangement joins TRBV5-5 to TRBJ2-5, with D possibly TRBD2 on 5 matching bases. The CDR3 covers 14 residues. Germline V CDR1 and CDR2: SGHKS, YYEKEE (reference sequence). Trimming cost V 1 base and J 2 bases, with 9 bases left between them. The CDR3 sequence: CASSLLQRQETQYF. The CDR3 nucleotides are TGTGCCAGCAGCTTGTTACAGCGGCAAGAGACCCAGTACTTC.

This clonotype occurred many times. The V gene is TRBV7-3, the J gene TRBJ2-3, with 8 bases that match TRBD1. There are 13 residues in the CDR3. Germline values: CDR1 SGHTA, CDR2 FQGTGA. The ends lost 3 bases at V and 8 bases at J; junction bases unmatched: 4. CDR3 protein: CASSLDRERTQYF. In nucleotides, the CDR3 is TGTGCCAGCAGCTTGGACAGGGAACGTACGCAGTATTTT.

This clonotype was seen only a few times. The chain employs TRBV29-1 and TRBJ1-1, with D possibly TRBD1 on 6 matching bases. Germline V gives CDR1 SQVTM, CDR2 ANQGSEA. The CDR3 totals 17 residues. V was shortened by 0 bases and J by 0 bases, with 17 bases between the two germline ends. DNA of the CDR3: TGCAGCGTTGAAGAACTGGGGGCGGTCGTTATGAACACTGAAGCTTTCTTT. This codes for CSVEELGAVVMNTEAFF.

This clonotype was seen at least ten times. The chain couples TRBV6-5 to TRBJ2-7; D call uncertain. CDR1 and CDR2 (germline): MNHEY, SVGAGI. V was shortened by 0 bases and J by 2 bases, with 14 bases between the two germline ends. The CDR3 extends over 16 amino acids. The CDR3: CASSYSKTVSTYEQYF. The CDR3 nucleotides are TGTGCCAGCAGTTACTCGAAAACAGTATCTACCTACGAGCAGTACTTC.

This clonotype was recorded many times. The chain couples TRBV4-2 to TRBJ1-1; tentatively, D is TRBD1 (6 bases). CDR3 size: 16 residues. V was clipped by 0 bases and J by 4 bases, with 15 bases between them. Looked up from germline, CDR1 is LGHNA and CDR2 is YNFKEQ. The CDR3 bases are TGTGCCAGCAGCCAAGATGACAGGACAGCCTTCACTGAAGCTTTCTTT. Encoded protein: CASSQDDRTAFTEAFF.

The chain is built from TRBV29-1 and TRBJ1-1; 7 bases line up with TRBD1. The CDR3 runs to 13 residues. V was clipped by 8 bases and J by 5 bases; unmatched bases: 11. CDR1 and CDR2 (germline): SQVTM, ANQGSEA. The chain's CDR3 is CSSLQGVRTEAFF. CDR3 bases: TGCAGCTCACTTCAGGGGGTTCGGACTGAAGCTTTCTTT.

This clonotype was seen a handful of times. The V gene is TRBV28, the J gene TRBJ1-1; 7 bases align to TRBD1. Germline V gene lookup returns CDR1 MDHEN and CDR2 SYDVKM. CDR3 length equals 14 residues. Germline trimming cut 5 bases from V and 4 bases from J; bases unmatched to any gene: 7. CDR3 sequence (DNA): TGTGCCAGCAGTCCAAACAGGGGACCCACTGAAGCTTTCTTT. Amino acids: CASSPNRGPTEAFF.

This clonotype was seen many times. J is TRBJ2-2 and V is TRBV11-2; tentative D call: TRBD2 (6 bases). V dropped 0 bases and J dropped 2 bases, with 7 bases sitting between them. This CDR3 region has 15 residues. Germline V CDR1 and CDR2: SGHAT, FQNNGV. In DNA form, the CDR3 reads TGTGCCAGCAGCTTAGAAGCGGGTAACACCGGGGAGCTGTTTTTT. This translates into CASSLEAGNTGELFF.

This clonotype was counted many times. The chain links TRBV7-8 to TRBJ1-5; a weak D match, TRBD1 (6 bases). CDR3 length: 16 amino acids. The V gene's germline CDR1 is SGHVS and CDR2 FQNEAQ. Trimming pared 1 base from V and 5 bases from J, leaving 15 bases between. The CDR3 DNA reads as TGTGCCAGCAGCTTAGAGGGGGGCCGGAGGGATCAGCCCCAGCATTTT. As protein: CASSLEGGRRDQPQHF.

This clonotype was counted at least ten times. This chain uses TRBV10-3 with TRBJ2-2; D might be TRBD1 (6 bases). V lost 0 bases, J lost 3 bases, and 8 bases lay in between. This CDR3 contains 15 residues. Germline V gene data show CDR1 as ENHRY and CDR2 as SYGVKD. CDR3 residues: CAISESPGDTGELFF. The CDR3 bases are TGTGCCATCAGTGAGTCTCCAGGGGACACCGGGGAGCTGTTTTTT.

This chain links TRBV20-1 with TRBJ2-2; tentative D call: TRBD1 (6 bases). CDR1 DFQATT and CDR2 SNEGSKA come from the germline V gene (reference sequence). Trimming shortened V by 1 base and J by 6 bases, and 21 bases separated the two germline ends. The CDR3 contains 17 residues. CDR3 nucleotides: TGCAGTGCTAGAGGGGGGCAGGGTGACTTATGGGCCGGGGAGCTGTTTTTT. This gives the protein CSARGGQGDLWAGELFF.

This clonotype has a handful of counts. In DNA, the CDR3 is TGTGCCAGCAGCTTAGCAGGATACACCTACGAGCAGTACTTC. Translated, it gives CASSLAGYTYEQYF. V and J are TRBV5-8 and TRBJ2-7; D uncertain. Trimming took 2 bases from V and 2 from J, leaving 11 bases between them. Germline lookup yields CDR1 SGHTS and CDR2 YDEGEE. The CDR3 extends over 14 amino acids.

In this sample, this clonotype turned up once. It may be a read error: a sequence one base away is much more abundant. The chain is built from TRBV30 and TRBJ1-2; D unresolved. Germline CDR1 reads GTSNPN; CDR2 reads SVGIG (reference sequence). V was clipped by 6 bases and J by 1 base, with 15 bases between them. The CDR3 totals 14 residues. The CDR3: CACTFRRVNYGYTF. In nucleotides, the CDR3 is TGTGCCTGTACGTTTCGAAGGGTTAACTATGGCTACACCTTC.

This clonotype was counted a few times. The chain recombines TRBV12-5 with TRBJ2-3, with D tentatively TRBD1 (5 bases). Germline CDR1 LGHNT, CDR2 FRNRAP. The CDR3 spans 13 residues. V dropped 5 bases and J dropped 9 bases, with 15 bases sitting between them. The CDR3 DNA sequence: TGTGCTAGTGGTCCAGACTCCCAGGGCACGCAGTATTTT. Its protein product is CASGPDSQGTQYF.

This clonotype showed up just a few times. This chain uses TRBV3-1 with TRBJ1-2; D is unresolved. Germline V gene sequence: CDR1 LGHDT, CDR2 YNNKEL (reference sequence). The CDR3 extends over 14 amino acids. V lost 0 bases to trimming and J lost 6 bases, with 11 bases between them. The chain's CDR3 is CASSQDFSSNGYTF. Here the CDR3 DNA reads TGTGCCAGCAGCCAAGATTTTAGCTCCAATGGCTACACCTTC.

This chain links TRBV9 with TRBJ1-1; the D is unclear. The CDR3 has 12 residues. Trimming removed 3 bases from V and 7 bases from J, with 10 bases in between. Germline CDR1 reads SGDLS; CDR2 reads YYNGEE. The CDR3 loop is CASSEGVGEAFF. The DNA for the CDR3 is TGTGCCAGCAGCGAGGGCGTCGGTGAAGCTTTCTTT.

The rearrangement links TRBV20-1 to TRBJ2-7, with a possible D match to TRBD1 (5 bases). V lost 7 bases and J 0 bases, leaving 10 bases between the germline ends. The CDR3 spans 12 residues. Germline V gene lookup returns CDR1 DFQATT and CDR2 SNEGSKA (reference sequence). In nucleotides, the CDR3 is TGCAGTGGGGGCTCCAGCTCCTACGAGCAGTACTTC. It codes for CSGGSSSYEQYF.